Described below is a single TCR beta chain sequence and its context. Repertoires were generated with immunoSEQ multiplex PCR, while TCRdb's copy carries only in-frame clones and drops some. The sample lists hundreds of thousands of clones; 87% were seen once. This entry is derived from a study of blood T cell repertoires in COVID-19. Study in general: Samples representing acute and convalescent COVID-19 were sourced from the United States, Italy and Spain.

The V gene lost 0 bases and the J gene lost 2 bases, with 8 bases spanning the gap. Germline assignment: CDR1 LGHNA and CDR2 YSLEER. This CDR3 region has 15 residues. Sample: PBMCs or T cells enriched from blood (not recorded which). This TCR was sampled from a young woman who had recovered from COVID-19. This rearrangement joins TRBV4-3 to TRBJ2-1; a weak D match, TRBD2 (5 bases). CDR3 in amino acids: CASSQEGGTYNEQFF. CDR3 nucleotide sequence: TGCGCCAGCAGCCAAGAAGGAGGAACCTACAATGAGCAGTTCTTC.